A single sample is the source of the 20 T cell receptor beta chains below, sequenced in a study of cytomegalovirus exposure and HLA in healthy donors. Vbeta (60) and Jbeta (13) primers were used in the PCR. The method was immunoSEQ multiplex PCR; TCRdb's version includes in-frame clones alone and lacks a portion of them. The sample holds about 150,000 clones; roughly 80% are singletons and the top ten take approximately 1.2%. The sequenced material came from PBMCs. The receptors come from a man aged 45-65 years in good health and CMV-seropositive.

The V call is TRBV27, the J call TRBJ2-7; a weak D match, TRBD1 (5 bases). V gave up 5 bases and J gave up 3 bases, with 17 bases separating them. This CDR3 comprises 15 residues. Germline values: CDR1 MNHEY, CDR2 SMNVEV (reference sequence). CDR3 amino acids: CASSPFQTRVYEQYF. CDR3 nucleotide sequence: TGTGCCAGCAGTCCATTTCAGACCAGGGTCTACGAGCAGTACTTC.

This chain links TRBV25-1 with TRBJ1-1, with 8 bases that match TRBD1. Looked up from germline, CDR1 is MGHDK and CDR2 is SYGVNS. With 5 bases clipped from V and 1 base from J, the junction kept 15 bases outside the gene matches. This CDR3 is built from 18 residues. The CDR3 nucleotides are TGTGCCAGCAGTAATCCCCATCTTGGAGGACAGGGGAACACTGAAGCTTTCTTT. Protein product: CASSNPHLGGQGNTEAFF.

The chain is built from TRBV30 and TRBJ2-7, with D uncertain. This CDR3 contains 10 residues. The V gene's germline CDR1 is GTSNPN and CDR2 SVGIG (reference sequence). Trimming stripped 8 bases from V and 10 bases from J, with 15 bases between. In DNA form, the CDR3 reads TGTGCCCCATCAGGTTGGGTTCAGTACTTC. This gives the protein CAPSGWVQYF.

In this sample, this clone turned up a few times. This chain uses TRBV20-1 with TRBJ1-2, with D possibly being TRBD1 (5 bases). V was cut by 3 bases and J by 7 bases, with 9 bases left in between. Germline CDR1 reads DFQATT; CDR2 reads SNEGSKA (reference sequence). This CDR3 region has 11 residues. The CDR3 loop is CSASSGIGYTF. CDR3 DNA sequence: TGCAGTGCTAGTTCAGGGATTGGCTACACCTTC.

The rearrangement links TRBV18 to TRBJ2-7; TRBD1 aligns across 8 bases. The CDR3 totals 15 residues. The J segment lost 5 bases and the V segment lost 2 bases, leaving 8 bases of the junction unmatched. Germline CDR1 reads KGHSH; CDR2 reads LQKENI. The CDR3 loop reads CASSPSMDRADEQYF. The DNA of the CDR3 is TGTGCCAGCTCACCATCAATGGACAGGGCTGACGAGCAGTACTTC.

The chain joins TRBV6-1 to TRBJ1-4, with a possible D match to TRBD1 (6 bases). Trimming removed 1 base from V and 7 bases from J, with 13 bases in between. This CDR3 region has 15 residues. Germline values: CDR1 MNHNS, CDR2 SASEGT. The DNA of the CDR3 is TGTGCCAGCAGTGAAGATCGGGGGGCGGGTGAAAAACTGTTTTTT. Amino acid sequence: CASSEDRGAGEKLFF.

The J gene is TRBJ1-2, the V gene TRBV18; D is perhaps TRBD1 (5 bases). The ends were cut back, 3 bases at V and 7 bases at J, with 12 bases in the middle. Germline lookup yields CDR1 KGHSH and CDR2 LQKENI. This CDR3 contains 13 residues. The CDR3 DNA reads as TGTGCCAGCTCACCTGACAGAAGGTCTGGCTACACCTTC. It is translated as CASSPDRRSGYTF.

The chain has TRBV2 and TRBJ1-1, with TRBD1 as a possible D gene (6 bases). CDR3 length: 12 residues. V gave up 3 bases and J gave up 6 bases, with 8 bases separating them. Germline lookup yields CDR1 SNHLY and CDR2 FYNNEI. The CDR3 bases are TGTGCCAGCAGTGACAGGGGCCCTGAAGCTTTCTTT. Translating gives CASSDRGPEAFF. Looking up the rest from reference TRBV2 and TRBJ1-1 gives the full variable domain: EPEVTQTPSHQVTQMGQEVILRCVPISNHLYFYWYRQILGQKVEFLVSFYNNEISEKSEIFDDQFSVERPDGSNFTLKIRSTKLEDSAMYFCASSDRGPEAFFGQGTRLTVV.

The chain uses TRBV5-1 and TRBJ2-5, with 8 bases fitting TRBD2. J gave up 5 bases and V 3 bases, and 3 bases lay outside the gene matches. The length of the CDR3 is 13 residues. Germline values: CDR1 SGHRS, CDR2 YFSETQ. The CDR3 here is CASSWTSRETQYF. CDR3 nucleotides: TGCGCCAGCAGCTGGACTAGCAGGGAGACCCAGTACTTC.

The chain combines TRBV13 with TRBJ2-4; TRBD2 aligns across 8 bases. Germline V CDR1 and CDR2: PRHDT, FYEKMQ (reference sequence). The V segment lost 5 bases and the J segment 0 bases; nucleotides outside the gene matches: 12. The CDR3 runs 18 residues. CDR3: CASSLRVRREVAKNIQYF. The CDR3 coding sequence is TGTGCCAGCAGCCTCCGTGTCCGGCGGGAGGTAGCCAAAAACATTCAGTACTTC. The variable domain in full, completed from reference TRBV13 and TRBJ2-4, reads AAGVIQSPRHLIKEKRETATLKCYPIPRHDTVYWYQQGPGQDPQFLISFYEKMQSDKGSIPDRFSAQQFSDYHSELNMSSLELGDSALYFCASSLRVRREVAKNIQYFGAGTRLSVL.

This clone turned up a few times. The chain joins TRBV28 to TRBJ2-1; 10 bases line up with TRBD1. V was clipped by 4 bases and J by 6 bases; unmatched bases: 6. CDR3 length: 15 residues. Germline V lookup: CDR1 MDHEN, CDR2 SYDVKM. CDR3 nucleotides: TGTGCCAGCAGTTCGACAGGGGGCAACGGCAATGAGCAGTTCTTC. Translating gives CASSSTGGNGNEQFF.

The CDR3 nucleotides are TGTGCCAGCACTATGACTAGCGGGGAACAAGAGACCCAGTACTTC. Residues: CASTMTSGEQETQYF. The chain is built from TRBV6-6 and TRBJ2-5, with 11 bases fitting TRBD2. Trimming removed 7 bases from V and 2 bases from J; junction bases left unmatched: 6. The CDR3 covers 15 residues. CDR1 and CDR2 from the germline V gene are MNHNY and SVGAGI (reference sequence).

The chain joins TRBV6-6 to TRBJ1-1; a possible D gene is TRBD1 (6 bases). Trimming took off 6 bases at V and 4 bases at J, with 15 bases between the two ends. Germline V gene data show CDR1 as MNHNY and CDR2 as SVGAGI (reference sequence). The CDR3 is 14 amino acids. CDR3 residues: CASSHPRRGTEAFF. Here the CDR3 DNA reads TGTGCCAGCAGCCACCCCCGCAGGGGCACTGAAGCTTTCTTT.

In DNA form, the CDR3 reads TGTGCCAGCAGCGTTCAGGCAAACACTGAAGCTTTCTTT. Protein sequence: CASSVQANTEAFF. The chain employs TRBV9 and TRBJ1-1; D is ambiguous. Germline lookup yields CDR1 SGDLS and CDR2 YYNGEE. V gave up 2 bases and J gave up 2 bases, with 7 bases separating them. This CDR3 has 13 amino acids.

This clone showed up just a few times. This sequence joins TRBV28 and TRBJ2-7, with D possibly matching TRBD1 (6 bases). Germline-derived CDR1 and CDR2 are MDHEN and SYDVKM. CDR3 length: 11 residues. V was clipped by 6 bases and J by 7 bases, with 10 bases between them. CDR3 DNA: TGTGCCAGCAGCCAGGGGATTGAGCAGTACTTC. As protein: CASSQGIEQYF.

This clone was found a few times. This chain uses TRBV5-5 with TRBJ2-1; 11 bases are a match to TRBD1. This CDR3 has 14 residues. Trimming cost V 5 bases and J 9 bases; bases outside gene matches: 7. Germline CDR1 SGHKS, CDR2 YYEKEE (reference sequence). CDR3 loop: CASSGQGAVTEQFF. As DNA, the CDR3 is TGTGCCAGCAGTGGACAGGGGGCTGTAACTGAGCAGTTCTTC.

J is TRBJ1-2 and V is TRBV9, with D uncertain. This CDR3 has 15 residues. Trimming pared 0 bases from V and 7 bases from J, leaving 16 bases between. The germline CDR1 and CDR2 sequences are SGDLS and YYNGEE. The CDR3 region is CASSVGNQPTGGYTF. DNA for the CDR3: TGTGCCAGCAGCGTAGGTAACCAACCCACGGGTGGCTACACCTTC.

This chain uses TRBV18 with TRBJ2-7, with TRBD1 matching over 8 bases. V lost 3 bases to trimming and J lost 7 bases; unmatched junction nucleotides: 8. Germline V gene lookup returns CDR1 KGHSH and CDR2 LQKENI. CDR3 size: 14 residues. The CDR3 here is CASSPLDRGGEQYF. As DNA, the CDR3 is TGTGCCAGCTCACCCCTCGACAGGGGCGGGGAGCAGTACTTC.

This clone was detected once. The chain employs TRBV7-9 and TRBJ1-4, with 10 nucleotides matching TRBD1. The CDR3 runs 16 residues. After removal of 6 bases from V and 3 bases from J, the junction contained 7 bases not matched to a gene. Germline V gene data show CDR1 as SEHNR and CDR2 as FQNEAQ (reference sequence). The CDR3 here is CASRNGQGVSNEKLFF. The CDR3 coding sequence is TGTGCCAGCAGAAACGGACAGGGGGTCTCTAATGAAAAACTGTTTTTT.

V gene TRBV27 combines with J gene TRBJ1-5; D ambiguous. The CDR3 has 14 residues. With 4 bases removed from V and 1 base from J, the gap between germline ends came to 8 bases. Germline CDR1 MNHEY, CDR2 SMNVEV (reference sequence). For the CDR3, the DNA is TGTGCCAGCAGTTCCGGGTTGAGCAATCAGCCCCAGCATTTT. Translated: CASSSGLSNQPQHF.